The clone carrying this T cell receptor beta chain was counted once. Its antigen is unknown. This sample was taken from a study of Ad26.COV2.S vaccination and SARS-CoV-2 variants. Study summary: Intramuscularly, Ad26.COV2.S was given either once or twice, 56 days apart. Study-wide findings and caveats: Participants given vaccine showed non-spike TCR breadth similar to that of placebo recipients. TCR breadth and depth estimates may have understated total T cell responses.

Treatment defined: 19 received Ad26.COV2.S at low or high dose, single or two shots; roughly 5 received placebo; per-sample allocation not given. Collection of samples fell on day 63 after the first vaccine or placebo injection. Boston hosted the donor, who was an adult aged 18-55 years. Clones were read by immunoSEQ multiplex PCR, and TCRdb kept only the in-frame ones, dropping some. The data show about 320,000 clones, approximately 86% seen once. This CDR3 is built from 15 residues. Germline-derived CDR1 and CDR2 are SGHAT and FQDESV (reference sequence). V was shortened by 5 bases and J by 1 base, with 14 bases between the two germline ends.

This sequence was found in a person between 18 and 65 years old who received the Ad26.COV2.S COVID-19 vaccine or a placebo. This sequence joins TRBV11-1 and TRBJ2-5, with D perhaps matching TRBD1 (5 bases). Sequencing used peripheral blood, obtained in a trial of Ad26.COV2.S vaccine versus placebo. The CDR3 nucleotides read TGTGCCAGCAGCCTGATGGGGCAGCTCCAAGAGACCCAGTACTTC. Translation gives CASSLMGQLQETQYF. Complete variable domain (other parts from reference TRBV11-1 and TRBJ2-5): EAEVAQSPRYKITEKSQAVAFWCDPISGHATLYWYRQILGQGPELLVQFQDESVVDDSQLPKDRFSAERLKGVDSTLKIQPAELGDSAMYLCASSLMGQLQETQYFGPGTRLLVL.